The clone carrying this T cell receptor beta chain has a single count. Its antigen remains unknown. This table comes from immunoSEQ multiplex PCR, and its TCRdb copy is limited to in-frame clones, with some not included. The sample has roughly 200,000 clones, around 93% seen once. Germline assignment: CDR1 MRHNA and CDR2 SNTAGT. V trimming: 5 bases; J trimming: 4 bases; junction bases outside the gene matches: 3. CDR3 size: 13 residues. These data are taken from a study of T cell responses to AZD1222 COVID-19 vaccine. Study-wide results and limits: Repertoires were sampled only after the peak T cell response. Researchers report vaccine-associated CD4 TCRs spanning spike, with dominance at 160-218 and 743-854. Close to half of all spike-specific TCRs reportedly target regions of the variants that are unmutated. Females made up more of the donors, who were largely white British, and clonal diversity may have come out too low.

The J gene is TRBJ1-2, the V gene TRBV6-4; 8 bases fit TRBD1. The sample consisted of peripheral blood, taken 28 days after the second dose of the MenACWY control vaccine. This sequence was found in an adult who received the MenACWY meningococcal vaccine as a control. CDR3 coding DNA: TGTGCCAGCAGTCCGACAGGGGCCTATGGCTACACCTTC. Encoded protein: CASSPTGAYGYTF.